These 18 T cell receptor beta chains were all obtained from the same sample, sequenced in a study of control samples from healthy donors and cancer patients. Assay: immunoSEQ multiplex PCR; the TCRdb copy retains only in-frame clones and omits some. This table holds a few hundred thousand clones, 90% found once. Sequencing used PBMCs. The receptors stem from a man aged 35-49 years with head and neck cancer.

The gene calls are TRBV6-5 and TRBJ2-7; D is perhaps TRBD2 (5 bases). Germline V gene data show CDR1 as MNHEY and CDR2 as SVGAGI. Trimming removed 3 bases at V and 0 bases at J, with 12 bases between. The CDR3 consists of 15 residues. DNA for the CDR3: TGTGCCAGCAGTTATAATCCGGGAAGCTCCTACGAGCAGTACTTC. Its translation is CASSYNPGSSYEQYF.

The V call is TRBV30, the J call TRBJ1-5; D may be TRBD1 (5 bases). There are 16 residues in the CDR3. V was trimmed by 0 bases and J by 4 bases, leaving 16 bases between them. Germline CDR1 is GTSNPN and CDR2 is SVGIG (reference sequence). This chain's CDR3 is CAWSVPRVGGNQPQHF. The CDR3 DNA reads TGTGCCTGGAGTGTACCCCGGGTGGGGGGGAATCAGCCCCAGCATTTT.

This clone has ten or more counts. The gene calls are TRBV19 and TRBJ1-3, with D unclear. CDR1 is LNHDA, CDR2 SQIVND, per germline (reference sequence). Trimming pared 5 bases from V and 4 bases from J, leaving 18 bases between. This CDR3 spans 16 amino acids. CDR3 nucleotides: TGTGCCAGTAGTTTCGAACGGACGGGCGGGGGAAACACCATATATTTT. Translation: CASSFERTGGGNTIYF.

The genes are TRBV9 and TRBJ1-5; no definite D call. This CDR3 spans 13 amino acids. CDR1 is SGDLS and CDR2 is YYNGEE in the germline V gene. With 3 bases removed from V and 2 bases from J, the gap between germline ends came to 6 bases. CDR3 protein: CASSGQGNQPQHF. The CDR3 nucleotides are TGTGCCAGCAGCGGTCAGGGCAATCAGCCCCAGCATTTT.

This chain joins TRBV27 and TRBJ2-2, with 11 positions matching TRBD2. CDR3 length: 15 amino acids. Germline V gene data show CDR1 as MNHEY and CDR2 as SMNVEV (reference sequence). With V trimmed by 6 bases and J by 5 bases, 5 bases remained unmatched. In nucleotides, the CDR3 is TGTGCCAGCAGAGGGACTAGCGGACTTACCGGGGAGCTGTTTTTT. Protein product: CASRGTSGLTGELFF.

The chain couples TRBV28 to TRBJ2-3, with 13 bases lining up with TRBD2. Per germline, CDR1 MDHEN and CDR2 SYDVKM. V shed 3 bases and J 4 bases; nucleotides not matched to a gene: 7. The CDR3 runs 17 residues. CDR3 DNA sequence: TGTGCCAGCAGTTTTAGGACTAGCGGGAGCCTAGCAGATACGCAGTATTTT. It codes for CASSFRTSGSLADTQYF.

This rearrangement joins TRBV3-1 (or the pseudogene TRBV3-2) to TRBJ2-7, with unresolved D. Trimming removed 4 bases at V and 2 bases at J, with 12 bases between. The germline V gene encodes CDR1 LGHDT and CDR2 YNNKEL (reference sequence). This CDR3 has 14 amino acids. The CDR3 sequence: CASSLLDGPYEQYF. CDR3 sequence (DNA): TGTGCCAGCAGCCTACTGGACGGGCCCTACGAGCAGTACTTC.

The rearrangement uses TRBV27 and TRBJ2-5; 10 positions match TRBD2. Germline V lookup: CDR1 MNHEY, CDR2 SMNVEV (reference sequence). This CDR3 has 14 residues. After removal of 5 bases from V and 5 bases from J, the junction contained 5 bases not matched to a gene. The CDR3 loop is CASSQLAGSETQYF. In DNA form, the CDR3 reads TGTGCCAGCAGTCAACTAGCGGGATCTGAGACCCAGTACTTC.

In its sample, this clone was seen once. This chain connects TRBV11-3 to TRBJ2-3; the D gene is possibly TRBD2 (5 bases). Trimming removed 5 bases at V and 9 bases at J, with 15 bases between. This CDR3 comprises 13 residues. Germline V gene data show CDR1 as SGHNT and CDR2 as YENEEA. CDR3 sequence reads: CASSPTAGATQYF. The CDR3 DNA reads TGTGCCAGCAGCCCGACTGCGGGCGCCACGCAGTATTTT.

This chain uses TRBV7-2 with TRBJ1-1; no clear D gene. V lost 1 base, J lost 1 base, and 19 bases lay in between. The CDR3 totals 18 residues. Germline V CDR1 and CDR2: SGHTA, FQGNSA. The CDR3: CASSLVSSYRLGNTEAFF. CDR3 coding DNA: TGTGCCAGCAGCTTAGTTTCATCCTACCGCCTGGGGAACACTGAAGCTTTCTTT.

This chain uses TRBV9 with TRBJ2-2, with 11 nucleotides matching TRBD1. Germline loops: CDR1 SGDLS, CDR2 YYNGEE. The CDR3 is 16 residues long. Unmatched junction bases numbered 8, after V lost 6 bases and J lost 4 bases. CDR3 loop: CASKGVGTGGTGELFF. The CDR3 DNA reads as TGTGCCAGCAAAGGAGTCGGGACAGGGGGCACCGGGGAGCTGTTTTTT.

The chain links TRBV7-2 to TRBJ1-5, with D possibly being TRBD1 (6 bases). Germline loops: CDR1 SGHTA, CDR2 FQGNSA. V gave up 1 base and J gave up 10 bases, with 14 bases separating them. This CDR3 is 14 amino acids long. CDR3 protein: CASSLEGGWVPQHF. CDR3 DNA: TGTGCCAGCAGCTTAGAGGGGGGGTGGGTTCCCCAGCATTTT.

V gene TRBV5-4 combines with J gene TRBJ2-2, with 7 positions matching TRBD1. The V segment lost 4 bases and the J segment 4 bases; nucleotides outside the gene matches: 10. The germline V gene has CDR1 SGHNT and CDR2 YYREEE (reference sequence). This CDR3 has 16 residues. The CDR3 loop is CASSRPRQGSTGELFF. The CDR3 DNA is TGTGCCAGCAGCCGCCCCCGACAGGGATCCACCGGGGAGCTGTTTTTT.

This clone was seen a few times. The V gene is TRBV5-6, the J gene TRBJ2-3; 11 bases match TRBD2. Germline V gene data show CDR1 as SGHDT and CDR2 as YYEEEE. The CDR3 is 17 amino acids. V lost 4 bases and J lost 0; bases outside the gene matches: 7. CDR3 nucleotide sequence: TGTGCCAGCAGCCTTCCCGGGACTAGCGGTAGCACAGATACGCAGTATTTT. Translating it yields CASSLPGTSGSTDTQYF.

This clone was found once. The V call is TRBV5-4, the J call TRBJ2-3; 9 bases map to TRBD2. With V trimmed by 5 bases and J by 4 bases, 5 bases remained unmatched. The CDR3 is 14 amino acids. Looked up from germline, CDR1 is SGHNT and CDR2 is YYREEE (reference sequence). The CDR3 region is CASSPSGNADTQYF. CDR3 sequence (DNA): TGTGCCAGCAGTCCTAGCGGGAATGCAGATACGCAGTATTTT. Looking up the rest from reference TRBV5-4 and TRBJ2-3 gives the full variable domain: ETGVTQSPTHLIKTRGQQVTLRCSSQSGHNTVSWYQQALGQGPQFIFQYYREEENGRGNFPPRFSGLQFPNYSSELNVNALELDDSALYLCASSPSGNADTQYFGPGTRLTVL.

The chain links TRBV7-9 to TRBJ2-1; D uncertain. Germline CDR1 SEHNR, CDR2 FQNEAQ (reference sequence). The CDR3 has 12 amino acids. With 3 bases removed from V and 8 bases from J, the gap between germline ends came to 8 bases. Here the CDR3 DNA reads TGTGCCAGCAGCTTGGCCTCACATGAGCAGTTCTTC. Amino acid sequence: CASSLASHEQFF. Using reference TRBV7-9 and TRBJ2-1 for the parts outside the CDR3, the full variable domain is DTGVSQNPRHKITKRGQNVTFRCDPISEHNRLYWYRQTLGQGPEFLTYFQNEAQLEKSRLLSDRFSAERPKGSFSTLEIQRTEQGDSAMYLCASSLASHEQFFGPGTRLTVL.

CDR3 sequence reads: CASSKSQGNTEAFF. CDR3 in DNA: TGTGCCAGCAGCAAATCACAAGGGAACACTGAAGCTTTCTTT. This sequence joins TRBV6-5 and TRBJ1-1, with D hard to call. The CDR3 loop spans 14 amino acids. With 6 bases removed from V and 1 base from J, the gap between germline ends came to 12 bases. CDR1 MNHEY and CDR2 SVGAGI come from the germline V gene.

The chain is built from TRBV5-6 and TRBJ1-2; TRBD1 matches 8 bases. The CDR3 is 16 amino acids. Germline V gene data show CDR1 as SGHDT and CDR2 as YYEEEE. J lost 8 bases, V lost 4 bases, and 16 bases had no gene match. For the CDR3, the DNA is TGTGCCAGCAGCCCAGCAGGGACAGGAGGCATCTACGGCTACACCTTC. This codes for CASSPAGTGGIYGYTF.